The source of this T cell receptor beta chain is a study of blood T cell repertoires in COVID-19 (dated by TCRdb to about 2020). About the study as a whole: Samples from collaborators originated in the United States, Italy and Spain and spanned both the acute and convalescent phases of COVID-19. The material from the prospective study consisted of cDNA or gDNA derived from T cells, B-cell-depleted T cells, or PBMCs. Subjects who had been exposed to COVID-19, were actively infected with it, or had recovered from it provided the deeply sampled blood TCRbeta repertoires that made up the dataset. The repertoires were released in a freely available public database meant as a resource for research on the immune response to SARS-CoV-2. The samples were drawn from two sources: the first 160 participants of the ongoing ImmuneRACE study, and 1,254 subjects contributed by 6 global collaborators. The sample metadata nearly always contained a de-identified subject ID, COVID-19 status, age in years and sex. Where HLA class I and class II types were available, the types were taken from metadata supplied by the sample provider, not from assay-based typing.

Measured from the cysteine to the phenylalanine, the CDR3 is 15 residues long. Here the CDR3 DNA is all that survives: 45 bases in frame from base 1. V loses 5 bases, J loses 2 bases, and the germline ends lie 12 bases apart. The germline V gene (reference sequence) provides CDR1 LNHDA and CDR2 SQIVND. This clone was detected once. Which antigen it targets is not known. Nothing much larger sits one base from this clone, and base qualities are not available. The paper as a whole reports these results and caveats: How much clinical and demographic metadata was included differed by source and by participant, and the metadata was provided uncurated.

Whole blood was collected in K2EDTA tubes by collaborating institutions according to the institutions' own protocols. Collaborator samples were shipped for TCRbeta analysis as frozen whole blood, isolated PBMCs, or DNA extracted from either sample type. TCRbeta CDR3 regions were amplified from genomic DNA by means of the immunoSEQ Assay, a bias-controlled multiplex PCR. As for the authors' bioinformatics: Within the assay, amplification of reference gene primers was used to estimate how many nucleated cells each sample contained. To quantify the absolute abundance of each unique TCRbeta CDR3 rearrangement, sequence reads were collapsed and filtered. For each sample, productive Simpson clonality was calculated as the square root of Simpson's diversity index over productive rearrangements. The clones in this table, taken by TCRdb from immuneACCESS, are in-frame only. Not every clone is retained; where verified, under half of the shortfall comes from an unresolved V gene, and the cause of the rest is unknown. D and trimming were read from the DNA, whereas the V and J calls and clone size are those reported in that table. Present in this sample are about 190,000 clones, roughly four fifths of which were seen just once. The top ten hold roughly 5% of the sample.

In this chain, TRBV19 is recombined with TRBJ2-2; matching of 6 bases hints at TRBD2 as the D gene. The clonotype was recovered from a woman aged 70-85 years with active or convalescent COVID-19. What was sequenced was peripheral blood. The DNA sequence is TGTGCCAGTAGTGCAAGACTAGTTAACACCGGGGAGCTGTTTTTT. It codes for CASSARLVNTGELFF.